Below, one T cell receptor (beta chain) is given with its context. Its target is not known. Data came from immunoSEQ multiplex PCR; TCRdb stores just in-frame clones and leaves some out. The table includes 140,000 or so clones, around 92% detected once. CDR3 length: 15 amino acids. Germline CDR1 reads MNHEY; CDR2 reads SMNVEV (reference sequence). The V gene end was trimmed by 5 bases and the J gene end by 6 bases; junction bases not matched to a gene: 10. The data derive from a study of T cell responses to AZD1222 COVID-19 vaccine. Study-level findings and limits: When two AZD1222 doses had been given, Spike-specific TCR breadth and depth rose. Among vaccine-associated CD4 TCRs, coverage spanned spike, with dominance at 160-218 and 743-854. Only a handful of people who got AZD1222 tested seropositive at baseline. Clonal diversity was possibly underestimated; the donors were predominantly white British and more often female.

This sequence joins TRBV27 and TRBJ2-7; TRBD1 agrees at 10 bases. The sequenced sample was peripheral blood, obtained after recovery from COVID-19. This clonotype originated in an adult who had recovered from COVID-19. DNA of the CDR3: TGTGCCAGCAGTCCCCGACAGGGGGCGAGAGGCGAGCAGTACTTC. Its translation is CASSPRQGARGEQYF.